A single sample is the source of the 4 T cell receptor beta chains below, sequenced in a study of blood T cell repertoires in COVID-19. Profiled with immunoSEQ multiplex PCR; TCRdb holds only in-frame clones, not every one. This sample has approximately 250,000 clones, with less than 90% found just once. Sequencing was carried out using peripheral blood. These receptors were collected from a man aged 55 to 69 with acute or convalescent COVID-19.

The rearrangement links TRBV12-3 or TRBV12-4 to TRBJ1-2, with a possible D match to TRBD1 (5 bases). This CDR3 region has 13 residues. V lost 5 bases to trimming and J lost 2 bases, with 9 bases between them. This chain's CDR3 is CASSPRQNYGYTF. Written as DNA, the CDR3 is TGTGCCAGCAGTCCGAGACAGAACTATGGCTACACCTTC.

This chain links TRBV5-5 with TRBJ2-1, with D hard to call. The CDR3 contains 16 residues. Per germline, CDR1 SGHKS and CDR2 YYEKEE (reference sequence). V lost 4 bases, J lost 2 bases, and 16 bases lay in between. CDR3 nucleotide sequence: TGTGCCAGCAGCCCTTATGGCACGCCAGCCTACAATGAGCAGTTCTTC. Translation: CASSPYGTPAYNEQFF.

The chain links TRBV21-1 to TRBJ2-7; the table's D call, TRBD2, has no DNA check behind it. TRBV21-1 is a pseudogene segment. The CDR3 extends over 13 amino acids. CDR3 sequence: CASTGEGDYEQYF. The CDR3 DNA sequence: TGTGCCAGCACCGGCGAGGGAGACTACGAGCAGTACTTC.

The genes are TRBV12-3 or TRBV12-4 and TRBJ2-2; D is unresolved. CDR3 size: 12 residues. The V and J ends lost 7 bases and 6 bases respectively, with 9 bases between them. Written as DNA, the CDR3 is TGTGCCAGCACCGTAGAGGCCGGGGAGCTGTTTTTT. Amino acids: CASTVEAGELFF.